This passage covers 8 T cell receptor beta chains from one sample sequenced in a study of T-cell memory formation after mild COVID-19. One entry per CDR3 protein, called by TCRdb with MiXCR from the 5' RACE reads. Of about 450,000 distinct CDR3 sequences detected, around a quarter appear once; the ten largest clones hold under 15%. Sequences were obtained from PBMCs or a T cell subset sorted from them (not recorded which). The receptors come from an adult woman who had mild COVID-19 (a few samples of this study predate the infection). Cell type and time point are not known.

This clonotype has just a few counts. The chain carries TRBV6-4 and TRBJ2-3, with 8 bases aligning to TRBD1. CDR3 length: 16 amino acids. V lost 5 bases to trimming and J lost 6 bases; unmatched junction nucleotides: 13. Germline V CDR1 and CDR2: MRHNA, SNTAGT. The CDR3 loop is CASSPQGATAGDTQYF. In DNA form, the CDR3 reads TGTGCCAGCAGTCCCCAGGGGGCCACAGCCGGGGATACGCAGTATTTT.

This chain connects TRBV9 to TRBJ2-3, with TRBD2 identical over 13 bases. CDR3 length: 17 residues. The germline gives CDR1 SGDLS, CDR2 YYNGEE. The V segment lost 0 bases and the J segment 2 bases; nucleotides outside the gene matches: 3. DNA of the CDR3: TGTGCCAGCAGCGTAGGACTAGCGGGGGGACTCACAGATACGCAGTATTTT. As protein: CASSVGLAGGLTDTQYF.

DNA for the CDR3: TGTGCCAGCAGTTATCGGGGGCCCTACGAGCAGTACTTC. Protein sequence: CASSYRGPYEQYF. This chain joins TRBV6-2 or TRBV6-3 and TRBJ2-7; the D gene could be TRBD1 or TRBD2 (6 bases each). The V and J ends lost 3 bases and 2 bases respectively, with 8 bases between them. This CDR3 region has 13 residues. Germline lookup yields CDR1 MNHEY and CDR2 SVGEGT.

This clonotype was picked up a small number of times. The chain is built from TRBV7-9 and TRBJ2-3; D unclear. Trimming removed 2 bases at V and 7 bases at J, with 7 bases between. From germline, CDR1 is SEHNR and CDR2 FQNEAQ (reference sequence). The CDR3 covers 12 residues. The chain's CDR3 is CASSLQLNTQYF. CDR3 nucleotide sequence: TGTGCCAGCAGCTTACAGCTGAATACGCAGTATTTT.

The chain carries TRBV5-6 and TRBJ2-2; D gene ambiguous. CDR1 SGHDT and CDR2 YYEEEE come from the germline V gene. The length of the CDR3 is 16 residues. Trimming cost V 5 bases and J 1 base, with 15 bases left between them. The CDR3 region has the DNA TGTGCCAGCAGAGCCCGAGGTAGAGGGAACACCGGGGAGCTGTTTTTT. This translates into CASRARGRGNTGELFF. Full variable domain (remainder filled in from reference TRBV5-6 and TRBJ2-2): DAGVTQSPTHLIKTRGQQVTLRCSPKSGHDTVSWYQQALGQGPQFIFQYYEEEERQRGNFPDRFSGHQFPNYSSELNVNALLLGDSALYLCASRARGRGNTGELFFGEGSRLTVL.

CDR3 coding DNA: TGTGCCAGCAGTCGACTGGTGAACACCGGGGAGCTGTTTTTT. Protein product: CASSRLVNTGELFF. The chain joins TRBV12-3 or TRBV12-4 to TRBJ2-2; D not certain. The ends were cut back, 5 bases at V and 1 base at J, with 8 bases in the middle. CDR3 size: 14 residues.

The V gene is TRBV20-1, the J gene TRBJ1-4; D may be TRBD1 (6 bases). V was cut by 2 bases and J by 8 bases, with 15 bases left in between. The CDR3 contains 14 residues. The V gene's germline CDR1 is DFQATT and CDR2 SNEGSKA (reference sequence). CDR3 DNA: TGCAGTGCTAGACTAGGGGGGGCAAGAGAAAAACTGTTTTTT. Translating it yields CSARLGGAREKLFF.

The V gene is TRBV4-2, the J gene TRBJ2-1; D is perhaps TRBD1 (5 bases). The CDR3 contains 15 residues. Trimming removed 0 bases from V and 8 bases from J, with 14 bases in between. Germline CDR1 and CDR2: LGHNA and YNFKEQ. CDR3 sequence reads: CASSQEGAGWDEQFF. CDR3 in DNA: TGTGCCAGCAGCCAAGAAGGCGCAGGGTGGGATGAGCAGTTCTTC.